One sample yielded the 18 T cell receptor beta chains listed below, sequenced in a study of technical replicates of blood from a few donors. Assay: immunoSEQ multiplex PCR; the TCRdb copy retains only in-frame clones and omits some. Here the sample spans approximately 60,000 clones, 86% being singletons. The sequenced material came from PBMCs. The receptors originated from a human donor in good health. Some clones in this sample may be carry-over from other donors' samples.

The chain recombines TRBV15 with TRBJ2-2; 9 bases line up with TRBD2. Germline values: CDR1 LNHNV, CDR2 YYDKDF (reference sequence). J was trimmed by 6 bases and V by 4 bases; bases with no gene match: 6. This CDR3 is built from 15 residues. Here the CDR3 reads CATSTSGTAAGELFF. The CDR3 DNA is TGTGCCACCAGCACTAGCGGGACGGCCGCCGGGGAGCTGTTTTTT.

The count of this clone is one. V and J are TRBV4-3 and TRBJ2-7, with D maybe TRBD2 (6 bases). The V end lost 0 bases, the J end lost 4 bases, and 7 bases lay between the germline ends. The CDR3 totals 13 residues. The germline V gene has CDR1 LGHNA and CDR2 YSLEER. CDR3 nucleotide sequence: TGCGCCAGCAGCCAAGAGACTAGGTACGAGCAGTACTTC. Its protein is CASSQETRYEQYF.

The chain combines TRBV21-1 with TRBJ1-5; the table's D gene call, TRBD1, was not cross checked with the DNA. TRBV21-1 corresponds to a pseudogene. The CDR3 runs 14 residues. The CDR3 here is CASSSRHNNQPQHF. The CDR3 coding sequence is TGTGCCAGCAGCAGCAGACACAACAATCAGCCCCAGCATTTT.

This chain uses TRBV4-3 with TRBJ2-5; maybe TRBD1 (5 bases). V lost 5 bases to trimming and J lost 7 bases, with 17 bases between them. Germline values: CDR1 LGHNA, CDR2 YSLEER. This CDR3 has 14 amino acids. In DNA, the CDR3 is TGCGCCAGCAGCTCCCGAATCGATACAGGGACCCAGTACTTC. Amino acids: CASSSRIDTGTQYF.

This clone was seen once. This rearrangement joins TRBV7-2 to TRBJ1-6, with a tentative D call TRBD1 (5 bases). Germline V CDR1 and CDR2: SGHTA, FQGNSA. The length of the CDR3 is 18 residues. V was shortened by 1 base and J by 1 base, with 14 bases between the two germline ends. The CDR3 DNA reads TGTGCCAGCAGCTTAGATTCGGCAGGGCCTTCCTATAATTCACCCCTCCACTTT. Translating gives CASSLDSAGPSYNSPLHF. Full variable domain (remainder filled in from reference TRBV7-2 and TRBJ1-6): GAGVSQSPSNKVTEKGKDVELRCDPISGHTALYWYRQSLGQGLEFLIYFQGNSAPDKSGLPSDRFSAERTGGSVSTLTIQRTQQEDSAVYLCASSLDSAGPSYNSPLHFGNGTRLTVT.

The chain recombines TRBV5-6 with TRBJ1-1; D gene uncertain. The CDR3 length is 14 residues. V lost 2 bases and J 0 bases, leaving 8 bases between the germline ends. Germline values: CDR1 SGHDT, CDR2 YYEEEE. The CDR3 sequence is CASSFSGMNTEAFF. The DNA for the CDR3 is TGTGCCAGCAGCTTTAGCGGGATGAACACTGAAGCTTTCTTT.

The CDR3 sequence is CASSGEGVSYNEQFF. CDR3 nucleotide sequence: TGTGCCAGCAGCGGGGAGGGAGTGTCCTACAATGAGCAGTTCTTC. This chain links TRBV9 with TRBJ2-1, with 7 positions matching TRBD2. Trimming took 3 bases from V and 1 from J; bases not matched to a gene: 4. The germline gives CDR1 SGDLS, CDR2 YYNGEE. This CDR3 region has 15 residues.

The chain recombines TRBV30 with TRBJ2-7; 7 bases map to TRBD2. The CDR3 has 14 residues. In germline, CDR1 is GTSNPN, CDR2 SVGIG (reference sequence). V lost 3 bases and J lost 3; bases outside the gene matches: 8. CDR3 DNA: TGTGCCTGGAGCGGGGGAGGGACCCACTACGAGCAGTACTTC. It specifies CAWSGGGTHYEQYF.

This clone has only a few counts. The rearrangement joins TRBV30 to TRBJ1-1; the D gene is possibly TRBD1 (6 bases). The CDR3 sequence is 13 residues long. CDR1 and CDR2 (germline): GTSNPN, SVGIG (reference sequence). Deletions cut 5 bases from V and 5 bases from J, with 15 bases between. The CDR3 loop is CAWGVTGLTEAFF. Written as DNA, the CDR3 is TGTGCCTGGGGGGTAACAGGGTTGACTGAAGCTTTCTTT.

The V gene is TRBV30, the J gene TRBJ2-2; 9 bases fit TRBD2. Germline CDR1 is GTSNPN and CDR2 is SVGIG (reference sequence). V trimming: 3 bases; J trimming: 3 bases; junction bases outside the gene matches: 5. The CDR3 runs 15 residues. This CDR3 is CAWSRSGSHTGELFF. The CDR3 bases are TGTGCCTGGAGCCGTAGCGGGAGTCACACCGGGGAGCTGTTTTTT.

In its sample, this clone was seen once. The chain recombines TRBV4-3 with TRBJ2-7; 11 bases match TRBD1. J was trimmed by 5 bases and V by 4 bases; bases with no gene match: 4. The CDR3 runs to 14 residues. Germline V gives CDR1 LGHNA, CDR2 YSLEER. The CDR3 loop is CASSPGTGGNEQYF. The CDR3 coding sequence is TGCGCCAGCAGCCCTGGGACAGGGGGAAACGAGCAGTACTTC.

There are a few counts of this clone. The CDR3 region has the DNA TGTGCCAGCAGTGGAGGTCACCCTAACTATGGCTACACCTTC. It codes for CASSGGHPNYGYTF. J is TRBJ1-2 and V is TRBV2; D is uncertain. This CDR3 region has 14 residues. V was shortened by 4 bases and J by 0 bases, with 9 bases between the two germline ends. Germline CDR1 reads SNHLY; CDR2 reads FYNNEI.

V gene TRBV5-6 combines with J gene TRBJ1-2, with TRBD1 identical over 10 bases. V trimming: 0 bases; J trimming: 12 bases; junction bases outside the gene matches: 11. This CDR3 is 15 amino acids long. CDR1 and CDR2 (germline): SGHDT, YYEEEE. CDR3 residues: CASSLASGQGGKNTF. DNA for the CDR3: TGTGCCAGCAGCTTGGCCTCCGGACAGGGGGGGAAAAACACCTTC.

The chain combines TRBV9 with TRBJ1-2, with D possibly TRBD1 on 5 matching bases. This CDR3 is 12 amino acids long. Germline-derived CDR1 and CDR2 are SGDLS and YYNGEE. V was pared by 0 bases and J by 8 bases, with 8 bases between. The CDR3 protein is CASSVVAGGYTF. The CDR3 nucleotides are TGTGCCAGCAGCGTAGTTGCAGGGGGCTACACCTTC.

The rearrangement uses TRBV5-6 and TRBJ2-7; 7 bases align to TRBD2. The trim removed 4 bases at V and 1 base at J, leaving 8 bases unmatched. Germline CDR1 is SGHDT and CDR2 is YYEEEE. This CDR3 is built from 15 residues. In nucleotides, the CDR3 is TGTGCCAGCAGCCCTTACAGCGGGACTTCCTACGAGCAGTACTTC. Protein sequence: CASSPYSGTSYEQYF.

The chain recombines TRBV7-9 with TRBJ1-2; D gene uncertain. The germline V gene has CDR1 SEHNR and CDR2 FQNEAQ (reference sequence). The CDR3 runs 12 residues. Trimming removed 1 base from V and 5 bases from J, with 5 bases in between. The CDR3 loop reads CASSLVEYGYTF. In DNA form, the CDR3 reads TGTGCCAGCAGCTTAGTCGAGTATGGCTACACCTTC. Full variable domain (missing parts from reference TRBV7-9 and TRBJ1-2): DTGVSQNPRHKITKRGQNVTFRCDPISEHNRLYWYRQTLGQGPEFLTYFQNEAQLEKSRLLSDRFSAERPKGSFSTLEIQRTEQGDSAMYLCASSLVEYGYTFGSGTRLTVV.

The chain has TRBV5-5 and TRBJ1-5; possible D gene TRBD1, 6 bases. V dropped 5 bases and J dropped 2 bases, with 20 bases sitting between them. Germline CDR1 is SGHKS and CDR2 is YYEKEE (reference sequence). The CDR3 has 17 residues. The CDR3 coding sequence is TGTGCCAGCAGTTTAGATCAGGGGCGTGGAGGCAATCAGCCCCAGCATTTT. Its translation is CASSLDQGRGGNQPQHF.

The gene calls are TRBV4-1 and TRBJ2-3; D is possibly TRBD2 (6 bases). Trimming removed 4 bases from V and 5 bases from J, with 19 bases in between. Germline V gene lookup returns CDR1 MGHRA and CDR2 YSYEKL. The CDR3 is 16 amino acids. The CDR3 is CASSLRGPGARDTQYF. For the CDR3, the DNA is TGCGCCAGCAGCCTCCGGGGACCGGGAGCGAGAGATACGCAGTATTTT.